This entry lists 25 T cell receptor beta chains sequenced from one sample in a study of T cell repertoires in cytomegalovirus infection. Their antigens remain unidentified. TCRdb itself ran the reads through MiXCR, one entry per CDR3 protein. The sample includes fewer than 130,000 distinct CDR3 sequences, around 40% of them seen just once. Sample: CD8+ T cells from cultured PBMCs, taken from culture after CMV antigen stimulation. The receptors come from a human donor in good health (CMV status not recorded). Some clones in this sample may be carry-over from other donors' samples.

This chain uses TRBV7-2 with TRBJ2-7; TRBD1 matches at 10 bases. The length of the CDR3 is 15 residues. Germline CDR1 SGHTA, CDR2 FQGNSA. V dropped 5 bases and J dropped 2; count of bases not matched to a gene: 6. CDR3 nucleotides: TGTGCCAGCAGCATGTGGACAGGGGGGACCTACGAGCAGTACTTC. It specifies CASSMWTGGTYEQYF.

This clonotype has more than one count but fewer than ten. The chain recombines TRBV7-2 with TRBJ2-4; TRBD1 matches at 7 bases. This CDR3 region has 14 residues. V shed 8 bases, J shed 5 bases, and the junction held 9 bases outside the gene matches. Germline assignment: CDR1 SGHTA and CDR2 FQGNSA. CDR3 nucleotide sequence: TGTGCCAGCTCCCTGGTACAGGGGCAAAACATTCAGTACTTC. Its translation is CASSLVQGQNIQYF.

This chain connects TRBV7-7 to TRBJ2-1; tentatively, D is TRBD1 (6 bases). This CDR3 contains 14 residues. Germline V gene lookup returns CDR1 SSHAT and CDR2 FNYEAQ (reference sequence). Trimming left V 4 bases short and J 5 bases short, with 12 bases between. For the CDR3, the DNA is TGTGCCAGCAGCTGGACGGCAGGGGACAATGAGCAGTTCTTC. It translates to CASSWTAGDNEQFF.

Notes on this clonotype: This sequence may be a read error, since a much larger clone differs from it by one base. J is TRBJ2-7 and V is TRBV6-6; D is unresolved. Trimming pared 2 bases from V and 0 bases from J, leaving 2 bases between. Germline assignment: CDR1 MNHNY and CDR2 SVGAGI (reference sequence). The CDR3 contains 12 residues. DNA for the CDR3: TGTGCCAGCAGTTACGACTCCTACGAGCAGTACTTC. Amino acids: CASSYDSYEQYF.

The V gene is TRBV7-2, the J gene TRBJ2-7; the match to TRBD2 covers 7 bases. The CDR3 extends over 12 amino acids. Germline V gene sequence: CDR1 SGHTA, CDR2 FQGNSA. The ends lost 11 bases at V and 0 bases at J; junction bases unmatched: 4. The CDR3 DNA reads TGTGCCGAGGGAGGGCTCTCCTACGAGCAGTACTTC. This codes for CAEGGLSYEQYF. The full variable domain, its missing parts supplied by reference TRBV7-2 and TRBJ2-7, is GAGVSQSPSNKVTEKGKDVELRCDPISGHTALYWYRQSLGQGLEFLIYFQGNSAPDKSGLPSDRFSAERTGGSVSTLTIQRTQQEDSAVYLCAEGGLSYEQYFGPGTRLTVT.

This clonotype was found a few times. A much larger clone differs by one base, so this may be a read error. CDR3 DNA: TGTGCCAGCAGCTTGGACGGTTCCTACGAGCAGTACTTC. It yields the protein CASSLDGSYEQYF. The V call is TRBV5-4, the J call TRBJ2-7; D is unclear. Trimming cost V 0 bases and J 1 base, with 5 bases left between them. This CDR3 comprises 13 residues. Germline V lookup: CDR1 SGHNT, CDR2 YYREEE (reference sequence).

The rearrangement uses TRBV27 and TRBJ1-2; tentative D call: TRBD1 (5 bases). The germline CDR1 and CDR2 sequences are MNHEY and SMNVEV (reference sequence). Trimming stripped 6 bases from V and 1 base from J, with 9 bases between. CDR3 length: 13 amino acids. CDR3: CASRGLINYGYTF. The CDR3, as DNA: TGTGCCAGCAGGGGACTGATTAACTATGGCTACACCTTC.

The V gene is TRBV6-1, the J gene TRBJ1-1; no clear D. This CDR3 comprises 15 residues. The ends were cut back, 5 bases at V and 0 bases at J, with 13 bases in the middle. Per germline, CDR1 MNHNS and CDR2 SASEGT. CDR3 loop: CASSYRGDLNTEAFF. The CDR3 nucleotides are TGTGCCAGCAGTTATCGGGGAGATTTGAACACTGAAGCTTTCTTT.

This chain connects TRBV5-6 to TRBJ1-2; no reliable D call. Germline V gives CDR1 SGHDT, CDR2 YYEEEE. Trimming left V 3 bases short and J 4 bases short, with 13 bases between. This CDR3 has 14 residues. CDR3 DNA: TGTGCCAGCAGCTCTCCCGGGAGGCGCTATGGCTACACCTTC. This translates into CASSSPGRRYGYTF.

This rearrangement joins TRBV6-1 to TRBJ1-1; D is undetermined. The CDR3 is 15 residues long. From germline, CDR1 is MNHNS and CDR2 SASEGT. V dropped 5 bases and J dropped 0 bases, with 13 bases sitting between them. CDR3 DNA sequence: TGTGCCAGCAGTAGGACGGAATTTATGAACACTGAAGCTTTCTTT. Its protein is CASSRTEFMNTEAFF.

This clonotype was observed at least ten times. The chain joins TRBV7-9 to TRBJ2-1; TRBD2 aligns across 7 bases. Germline CDR1 SEHNR, CDR2 FQNEAQ (reference sequence). The length of the CDR3 is 17 residues. Trimming took 4 bases from V and 4 from J; bases not matched to a gene: 13. CDR3 sequence: CASSSYVGTNTYNEQFF. Here the CDR3 DNA reads TGTGCCAGCAGCTCCTATGTCGGGACTAATACTTACAATGAGCAGTTCTTC.

This clonotype was seen ten or more times. The rearrangement links TRBV7-8 to TRBJ1-6; D may be TRBD1 (5 bases). Germline V lookup: CDR1 SGHVS, CDR2 FQNEAQ. This CDR3 region has 18 residues. V lost 5 bases and J lost 0, with 17 bases in between. CDR3 coding DNA: TGTGCCAGCAGCACACGATTGACAGAAAGCTCCTATAATTCACCCCTCCACTTT. It specifies CASSTRLTESSYNSPLHF.

The V call is TRBV24-1, the J call TRBJ2-5; 12 bases are shared with TRBD2. Looked up from germline, CDR1 is KGHDR and CDR2 is SFDVKD. V was pared by 2 bases and J by 2 bases, with 2 bases of the junction left unmatched. CDR3 length: 16 residues. CDR3 nucleotide sequence: TGTGCCACCAGTGATTGGACTAGCGGGGCGCAAGAGACCCAGTACTTC. Its protein product is CATSDWTSGAQETQYF.

This sequence joins TRBV6-6 and TRBJ1-1; 9 bases are a match to TRBD1. Per the germline V gene, CDR1 is MNHNY and CDR2 is SVGAGI (reference sequence). V dropped 6 bases and J dropped 0; count of bases not matched to a gene: 5. This CDR3 region has 15 residues. In DNA, the CDR3 is TGTGCCAGCAGCACACAGGGGGCCCTGAACACTGAAGCTTTCTTT. It yields the protein CASSTQGALNTEAFF.

This clonotype was observed a few times. The chain combines TRBV7-9 with TRBJ1-1; D is perhaps TRBD1 (6 bases). Germline V lookup: CDR1 SEHNR, CDR2 FQNEAQ (reference sequence). This CDR3 contains 13 residues. V lost 6 bases to trimming and J lost 3 bases, with 11 bases between them. In DNA form, the CDR3 reads TGTGCCAGCAGTTCAGGGGTGTACACTGAAGCTTTCTTT. Amino acids: CASSSGVYTEAFF.

This chain uses TRBV7-2 with TRBJ1-2; maybe TRBD1 (6 bases). The ends were cut back, 5 bases at V and 7 bases at J, with 11 bases in the middle. Germline V gives CDR1 SGHTA, CDR2 FQGNSA. This CDR3 contains 12 residues. The CDR3 sequence is CASSPRTVGYTF. The CDR3 DNA reads TGTGCCAGCAGCCCCAGGACAGTTGGCTACACCTTC.

The rearrangement links TRBV13 to TRBJ1-2, with D possibly TRBD1 on 5 matching bases. Trimming removed 0 bases at V and 3 bases at J, with 11 bases between. CDR1 is PRHDT and CDR2 is FYEKMQ in the germline V gene (reference sequence). The length of the CDR3 is 15 residues. The CDR3 coding sequence is TGTGCCAGCAGCTTAGGTGGCAGGGAGGACTATGGCTACACCTTC. It yields the protein CASSLGGREDYGYTF.

In this sample, this clonotype turned up a few times. The chain uses TRBV28 and TRBJ2-5; D possibly corresponds to TRBD1 (5 bases). The ends were cut back, 2 bases at V and 2 bases at J, with 12 bases in the middle. CDR1 and CDR2 (germline): MDHEN, SYDVKM. This CDR3 is built from 15 residues. The CDR3 sequence: CASSLGKGQQETQYF. The CDR3, as DNA: TGTGCCAGCAGTTTAGGGAAGGGGCAGCAAGAGACCCAGTACTTC.

The J gene is TRBJ1-2, the V gene TRBV4-1; TRBD1 matches at 10 bases. The CDR3 length is 13 residues. Trimming removed 3 bases from V and 8 bases from J; junction bases left unmatched: 3. Germline CDR1 and CDR2: MGHRA and YSYEKL. The CDR3, as DNA: TGCGCCAGCAGCCAGACAGGGGGCGGAGGCTACACCTTC. This encodes CASSQTGGGGYTF.

A few counts support this clonotype. The chain has TRBV7-9 and TRBJ2-5, with 9 bases aligning to TRBD2. The J segment lost 5 bases and the V segment lost 5 bases, leaving 9 bases of the junction unmatched. CDR1 SEHNR and CDR2 FQNEAQ come from the germline V gene (reference sequence). This CDR3 contains 15 residues. CDR3 coding DNA: TGTGCCAGCAGCAGACTAGCGGAGACGAGGGAGACCCAGTACTTC. This encodes CASSRLAETRETQYF.

The gene calls are TRBV4-1 and TRBJ1-3; D call uncertain. The CDR3 runs to 15 residues. The V gene's germline CDR1 is MGHRA and CDR2 YSYEKL. The V and J ends lost 0 bases and 1 base respectively, with 7 bases between them. CDR3 bases: TGCGCCAGCAGCCAAGATAAGGAATCTGGAAACACCATATATTTT. As protein: CASSQDKESGNTIYF.

V gene TRBV7-8 combines with J gene TRBJ2-5; TRBD1 is a possible D gene (5 bases). This CDR3 is built from 12 residues. Germline CDR1 reads SGHVS; CDR2 reads FQNEAQ. The V end lost 6 bases, the J end lost 4 bases, and 9 bases lay between the germline ends. This chain's CDR3 is CASREGVETQYF. In DNA, the CDR3 is TGTGCCAGCAGAGAAGGGGTAGAGACCCAGTACTTC.

The V gene is TRBV27, the J gene TRBJ2-2; 7 bases agree with TRBD2. The germline V gene encodes CDR1 MNHEY and CDR2 SMNVEV (reference sequence). The CDR3 runs 16 residues. Unmatched junction bases numbered 9, after V lost 5 bases and J lost 3 bases. CDR3 residues: CASSPLGGLDTGELFF. In DNA, the CDR3 is TGTGCCAGCAGTCCCTTGGGAGGGTTGGACACCGGGGAGCTGTTTTTT.

This chain joins TRBV12-5 and TRBJ2-1, with D unclear. Trimming removed 2 bases from V and 8 bases from J, with 13 bases in between. CDR1 LGHNT and CDR2 FRNRAP come from the germline V gene. This CDR3 comprises 14 residues. The DNA of the CDR3 is TGTGCTAGTGGTTTGACGCCCCCCCTCCATGAGCAGTTCTTC. Encoded protein: CASGLTPPLHEQFF.

V usage is TRBV20-1 and J usage is TRBJ2-7; D ambiguous. The V and J ends lost 0 bases and 1 base respectively, with 7 bases between them. CDR1 is DFQATT, CDR2 SNEGSKA, per germline (reference sequence). The CDR3 spans 13 residues. Here the CDR3 DNA reads TGCAGTGCTAGAGATGGAACTTCCTACGAGCAGTACTTC. Translated, it gives CSARDGTSYEQYF.